Each of the 26 T cell receptor beta chains below was sequenced from the same sample in a study of early T cells in non-severe SARS-CoV-2 infection. MiXCR, applied by TCRdb to the 5' RACE reads, yields one record per CDR3 protein. The repertoire has roughly 61,000 distinct CDR3 sequences, roughly 10% of them found once; the top ten carry around 8.3%. The specimen sequenced was whole blood. The source of these receptors is an adult who was a healthcare worker with PCR-confirmed SARS-CoV-2 infection or an uninfected control (not recorded which).

Ten or more counts support this clonotype. The CDR3 here is CASHRAGGLTGELFF. The CDR3 DNA is TGTGCCAGCCATCGAGCGGGAGGGCTCACCGGGGAGCTGTTTTTT. The chain combines TRBV6-1 with TRBJ2-2; the match to TRBD2 covers 10 bases. Losses at the gene ends were 8 bases for V and 4 bases for J; bases not matched to a gene: 7. The CDR3 is 15 amino acids. From germline, CDR1 is MNHNS and CDR2 SASEGT.

This clonotype was observed a few times. V is TRBV5-1 and J is TRBJ2-1, with 11 bases fitting TRBD2. This CDR3 contains 16 residues. The J segment lost 7 bases and the V segment lost 4 bases, leaving 10 bases of the junction unmatched. The germline gives CDR1 SGHRS, CDR2 YFSETQ. The CDR3 sequence is CASSPTSGSLLNEQFF. DNA of the CDR3: TGCGCCAGCAGCCCCACTAGCGGGAGTCTTTTGAATGAGCAGTTCTTC.

At least ten counts were recorded for this clonotype. J is TRBJ2-3 and V is TRBV7-9; D is ambiguous. Trimming took off 1 base at V and 2 bases at J, with 13 bases between the two ends. This CDR3 has 16 amino acids. Germline CDR1 and CDR2: SEHNR and FQNEAQ (reference sequence). In DNA form, the CDR3 reads TGTGCCAGCAGCTTAGTGGCGGCCCCACCCACAGATACGCAGTATTTT. It specifies CASSLVAAPPTDTQYF.

This clonotype was recorded many times. The chain uses TRBV29-1 and TRBJ1-4; no clear D gene. This CDR3 has 12 amino acids. Germline V gene lookup returns CDR1 SQVTM and CDR2 ANQGSEA. V dropped 7 bases and J dropped 8 bases, with 14 bases sitting between them. CDR3: CSAVALGEKLFF. The CDR3 bases are TGCAGCGCCGTGGCCCTCGGAGAAAAACTGTTTTTT.

This clonotype was seen at least ten times. The gene calls are TRBV7-2 and TRBJ1-5; D unclear. The germline CDR1 and CDR2 sequences are SGHTA and FQGNSA. There are 15 residues in the CDR3. Trimming removed 1 base from V and 7 bases from J, with 14 bases in between. DNA for the CDR3: TGTGCCAGCAGCTTAGTGGATGGGATTAGCCAGCCCCAGCATTTT. Its translation: CASSLVDGISQPQHF. The whole variable domain, filled in from reference TRBV7-2 and TRBJ1-5, reads GAGVSQSPSNKVTEKGKDVELRCDPISGHTALYWYRQSLGQGLEFLIYFQGNSAPDKSGLPSDRFSAERTGGSVSTLTIQRTQQEDSAVYLCASSLVDGISQPQHFGDGTRLSIL.

The chain combines TRBV28 with TRBJ2-3, with TRBD1 matching 7 bases. Per the germline V gene, CDR1 is MDHEN and CDR2 is SYDVKM. CDR3 size: 14 residues. Trimming removed 5 bases from V and 2 bases from J; junction bases left unmatched: 4. CDR3: CASSPTGDTDTQYF. Written as DNA, the CDR3 is TGTGCCAGCAGTCCCACAGGGGACACAGATACGCAGTATTTT.

This clonotype was counted ten times or more. One end of the junction does not line up with germline, which may come from a read error. V usage is TRBV7-7 and J usage is TRBJ2-3; D is unresolved. The CDR3 consists of 13 residues. Germline V gives CDR1 SSHAT, CDR2 FNYEAQ (reference sequence). The CDR3 region is CASSQRPGDTQYF. The CDR3 region has the DNA TGTGCTAGCAGCCAAAGGCCGGGAGATACGCAGTATTTT.

V gene TRBV5-4 combines with J gene TRBJ1-1, with 7 bases matching TRBD1. V lost 2 bases and J lost 6; bases outside the gene matches: 7. Germline V CDR1 and CDR2: SGHNT, YYREEE (reference sequence). CDR3 length equals 14 residues. CDR3 in DNA: TGTGCCAGCAGCTTTGACAGGGCGAGCGCTGAAGCTTTCTTT. It specifies CASSFDRASAEAFF.

This clonotype was picked up many times. The CDR3 DNA follows: TGTGCCAGCAGCTTAGGCGTGACAGGGGCTGAAGCTTTCTTT. Amino acid sequence: CASSLGVTGAEAFF. The rearrangement links TRBV7-2 to TRBJ1-1; 8 bases line up with TRBD1. This CDR3 is 14 amino acids long. J lost 6 bases, V lost 1 base, and 4 bases had no gene match. The V gene's germline CDR1 is SGHTA and CDR2 FQGNSA.

This clonotype was found many times. The chain couples TRBV7-9 to TRBJ1-1; TRBD1 might be the D (5 bases). Looked up from germline, CDR1 is SEHNR and CDR2 is FQNEAQ (reference sequence). There are 15 residues in the CDR3. V was pared by 5 bases and J by 1 base, with 14 bases between. This CDR3 is CASSIYTGGNTEAFF. Written as DNA, the CDR3 is TGTGCCAGCAGCATTTATACAGGTGGGAACACTGAAGCTTTCTTT.

This clonotype has a count of ten or more. The CDR3 DNA follows: TGTGCCAGCAGCGTAGAGTGGCGTCTAGCGGGAGCCGGGACCTACGAGCAGTACTTC. This encodes CASSVEWRLAGAGTYEQYF. The V gene is TRBV9, the J gene TRBJ2-7, with 10 bases lining up with TRBD2. Germline CDR1 is SGDLS and CDR2 is YYNGEE. The junction had 14 bases not matched to a gene; V was cut back by 0 bases and J by 2 bases. The CDR3 is 19 residues long.

This clonotype was found a few times. The J gene is TRBJ2-2, the V gene TRBV6-1; TRBD1 aligns across 8 bases. Per the germline V gene, CDR1 is MNHNS and CDR2 is SASEGT. J was trimmed by 8 bases and V by 7 bases; bases with no gene match: 21. The CDR3 contains 18 residues. The DNA of the CDR3 is TGTGCCAGCACCAGATCGCGGCCAGGGGGACAGGCCACAGGGGAGCTGTTTTTT. This gives the protein CASTRSRPGGQATGELFF.

Ten or more counts support this clonotype. The chain combines TRBV5-1 with TRBJ1-5; the D gene is possibly TRBD1 (5 bases). Trimming shortened V by 4 bases and J by 6 bases, and 17 bases separated the two germline ends. CDR3 size: 15 residues. Per germline, CDR1 SGHRS and CDR2 YFSETQ. This CDR3 is CASSLGPGDGQPQHF. In DNA form, the CDR3 reads TGCGCCAGCAGCCTGGGACCCGGGGATGGTCAGCCCCAGCATTTT.

This clonotype was observed a few times. The rearrangement joins TRBV2 to TRBJ2-5, with 12 bases fitting TRBD2. The CDR3 runs 15 residues. V lost 6 bases, J lost 5 bases, and 7 bases stayed unmatched. Germline V CDR1 and CDR2: SNHLY, FYNNEI. The CDR3 DNA follows: TGTGCCAGCAGACTCGGACTAGCGGGATGGGAGACCCAGTACTTC. This gives the protein CASRLGLAGWETQYF.

The rearrangement links TRBV29-1 to TRBJ2-3; a possible D gene is TRBD2 (6 bases). This CDR3 spans 12 amino acids. Deletions cut 5 bases from V and 3 bases from J, with 9 bases between. Germline-derived CDR1 and CDR2 are SQVTM and ANQGSEA. CDR3 protein: CSVTGSTDTQYF. The CDR3 DNA reads as TGCAGCGTTACCGGGAGTACAGATACGCAGTATTTT.

This clonotype was counted many times. This chain connects TRBV7-3 to TRBJ2-7; 9 bases align to TRBD2. Trimming removed 2 bases from V and 3 bases from J; junction bases left unmatched: 5. The CDR3 extends over 15 amino acids. Germline-derived CDR1 and CDR2 are SGHTA and FQGTGA. The CDR3 DNA reads as TGTGCCAGCAGCTTACATTCTAGCGGGAACTACGAGCAGTACTTC. Amino acids: CASSLHSSGNYEQYF.

This clonotype was found many times. The V call is TRBV10-3, the J call TRBJ1-1; D gene ambiguous. This CDR3 is 14 amino acids long. The germline V gene encodes CDR1 ENHRY and CDR2 SYGVKD. The V end was cut by 4 bases, the J end by 4 bases, with 13 bases between. CDR3 sequence: CAISGRGEGTEAFF. CDR3 sequence (DNA): TGTGCCATCAGTGGTCGGGGAGAGGGCACTGAAGCTTTCTTT.

V gene TRBV19 combines with J gene TRBJ2-2; TRBD2 aligns across 9 bases. With V trimmed by 5 bases and J by 0 bases, 1 base remained unmatched. The CDR3 spans 15 residues. Per the germline V gene, CDR1 is LNHDA and CDR2 is SQIVND (reference sequence). In DNA form, the CDR3 reads TGTGCCAGTAGTGGGACTAGCCCGAACACCGGGGAGCTGTTTTTT. Its protein product is CASSGTSPNTGELFF.

This clonotype was counted only a few times. The chain carries TRBV5-1 and TRBJ2-2, with unresolved D. Germline lookup yields CDR1 SGHRS and CDR2 YFSETQ. V lost 4 bases, J lost 7 bases, and 14 bases lay in between. The CDR3 is 14 residues long. The CDR3 reads CASSPGRLDGELFF. DNA for the CDR3: TGCGCCAGCAGCCCAGGCCGGTTAGACGGGGAGCTGTTTTTT.

This clonotype was seen more than once but under ten times. The chain links TRBV28 to TRBJ1-2; D is uncertain. This CDR3 is 14 amino acids long. Between the trimmed V and J ends, which lost 5 bases and 8 bases, there was a span of 18 bases. Germline V gene sequence: CDR1 MDHEN, CDR2 SYDVKM. The CDR3 nucleotides are TGTGCCAGCAGTCCCCCCGGCGGCGTCAAGGGCTACACCTTC. This encodes CASSPPGGVKGYTF.

This clonotype was found a few times. The chain has TRBV5-4 and TRBJ2-3; 7 bases map to TRBD1. The CDR3 runs 15 residues. The V gene's germline CDR1 is SGHNT and CDR2 YYREEE (reference sequence). V lost 0 bases, J lost 4 bases, and 5 bases stayed unmatched. In nucleotides, the CDR3 is TGTGCCAGCAGCTTGGGTGGCAGGGGGTCAGATACGCAGTATTTT. It specifies CASSLGGRGSDTQYF. Based on the CDR3 plus reference TRBV5-4 and TRBJ2-3, the full variable domain is ETGVTQSPTHLIKTRGQQVTLRCSSQSGHNTVSWYQQALGQGPQFIFQYYREEENGRGNFPPRFSGLQFPNYSSELNVNALELDDSALYLCASSLGGRGSDTQYFGPGTRLTVL.

This clonotype was recorded many times. The V gene is TRBV6-6, the J gene TRBJ1-5, with D uncertain. CDR3 length: 14 residues. V lost 7 bases to trimming and J lost 3 bases, with 13 bases between them. From germline, CDR1 is MNHNY and CDR2 SVGAGI (reference sequence). The CDR3 reads CASTKNILNQPQHF. The CDR3 DNA follows: TGTGCCAGCACCAAAAACATCCTCAATCAGCCCCAGCATTTT.

This clonotype has just a few counts. The chain links TRBV7-9 to TRBJ2-7; D is perhaps TRBD1 (6 bases). V dropped 2 bases and J dropped 5 bases, with 16 bases sitting between them. This CDR3 contains 15 residues. Germline CDR1 is SEHNR and CDR2 is FQNEAQ (reference sequence). The CDR3 spells CASSLMGAREDEQYF. CDR3 DNA: TGTGCCAGCAGCTTAATGGGGGCGAGAGAAGACGAGCAGTACTTC.

This clonotype was seen a handful of times. The rearrangement links TRBV19 to TRBJ2-2, with TRBD2 matching over 7 bases. The CDR3 consists of 17 residues. CDR1 is LNHDA, CDR2 SQIVND, per germline (reference sequence). The V and J ends lost 5 bases and 0 bases, in that order; junction bases with no gene match: 9. The CDR3 nucleotides are TGTGCCAGTAGTCCCTGGGGAGGGACTTCGAACACCGGGGAGCTGTTTTTT. This gives the protein CASSPWGGTSNTGELFF.

This clonotype has ten or more counts. The chain is built from TRBV18 and TRBJ2-6; 8 positions match TRBD1. This CDR3 is 19 amino acids long. With 3 bases clipped from V and 1 base from J, the junction kept 11 bases outside the gene matches. Germline CDR1 reads KGHSH; CDR2 reads LQKENI. The CDR3 nucleotides read TGTGCCAGCTCACCTATCGGACAGGGCGGCTGGTCTGGGGCCAACGTCCTGACTTTC. Protein: CASSPIGQGGWSGANVLTF. Supplemented by reference TRBV18 and TRBJ2-6, the full variable domain reads NAGVMQNPRHLVRRRGQEARLRCSPMKGHSHVYWYRQLPEEGLKFMVYLQKENIIDESGMPKERFSAEFPKEGPSILRIQQVVRGDSAAYFCASSPIGQGGWSGANVLTFGAGSRLTVL.

This chain links TRBV3-1 with TRBJ2-3; 7 bases fit TRBD1. CDR3 length: 16 residues. The germline V gene encodes CDR1 LGHDT and CDR2 YNNKEL (reference sequence). Germline trimming cut 3 bases from V and 4 bases from J; bases unmatched to any gene: 10. CDR3 DNA sequence: TGTGCCAGCAGCCAGGAAATTCGACAGGGCGCAGATACGCAGTATTTT. It specifies CASSQEIRQGADTQYF.